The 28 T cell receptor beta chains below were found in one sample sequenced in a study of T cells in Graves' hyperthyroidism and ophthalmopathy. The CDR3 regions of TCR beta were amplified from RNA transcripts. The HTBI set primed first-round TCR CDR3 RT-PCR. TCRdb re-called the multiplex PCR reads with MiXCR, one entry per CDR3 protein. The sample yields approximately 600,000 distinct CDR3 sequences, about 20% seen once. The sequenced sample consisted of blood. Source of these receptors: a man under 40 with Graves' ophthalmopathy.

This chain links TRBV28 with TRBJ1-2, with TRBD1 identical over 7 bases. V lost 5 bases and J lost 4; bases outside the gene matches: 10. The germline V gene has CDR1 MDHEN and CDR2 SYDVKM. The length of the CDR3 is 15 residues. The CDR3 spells CASSKPGQILYGYTF. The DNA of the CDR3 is TGTGCCAGCAGTAAACCGGGACAGATCCTCTATGGCTACACCTTC.

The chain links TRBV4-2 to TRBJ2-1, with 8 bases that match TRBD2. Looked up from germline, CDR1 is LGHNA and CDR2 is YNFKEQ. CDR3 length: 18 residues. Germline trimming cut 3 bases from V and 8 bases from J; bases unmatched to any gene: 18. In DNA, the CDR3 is TGTGCCAGCAGCCATTACCAGACTAGCGAGGGAGTAGGGGATGAGCAGTTCTTC. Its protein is CASSHYQTSEGVGDEQFF.

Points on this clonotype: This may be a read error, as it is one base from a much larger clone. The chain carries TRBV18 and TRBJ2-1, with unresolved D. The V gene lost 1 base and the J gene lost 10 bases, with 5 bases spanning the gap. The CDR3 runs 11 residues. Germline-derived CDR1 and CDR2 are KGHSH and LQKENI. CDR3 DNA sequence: TGTGCCAGCTCACCACGGCGGGAGCAGTTCTTC. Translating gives CASSPRREQFF.

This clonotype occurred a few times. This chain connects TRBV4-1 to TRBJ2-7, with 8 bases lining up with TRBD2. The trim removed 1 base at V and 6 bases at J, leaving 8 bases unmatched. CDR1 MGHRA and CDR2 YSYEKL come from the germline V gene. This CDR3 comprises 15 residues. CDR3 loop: CASSQGPGGPGEQYF. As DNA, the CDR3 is TGCGCCAGCAGCCAAGGTCCGGGAGGGCCAGGCGAGCAGTACTTC.

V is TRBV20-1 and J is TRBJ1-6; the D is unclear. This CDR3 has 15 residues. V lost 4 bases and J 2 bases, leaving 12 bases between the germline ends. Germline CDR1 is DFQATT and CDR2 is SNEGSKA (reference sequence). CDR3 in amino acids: CSAIDRGAYNSPLHF. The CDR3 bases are TGCAGTGCTATAGACCGGGGAGCCTATAATTCACCCCTCCACTTT.

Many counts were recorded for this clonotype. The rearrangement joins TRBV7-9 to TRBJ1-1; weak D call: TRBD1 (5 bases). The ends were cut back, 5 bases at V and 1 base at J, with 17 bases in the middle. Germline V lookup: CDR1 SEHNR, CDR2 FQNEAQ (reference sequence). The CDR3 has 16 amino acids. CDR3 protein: CASSTSEGRGNTEAFF. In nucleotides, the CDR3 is TGTGCCAGCAGCACATCGGAGGGAAGGGGGAACACTGAAGCTTTCTTT.

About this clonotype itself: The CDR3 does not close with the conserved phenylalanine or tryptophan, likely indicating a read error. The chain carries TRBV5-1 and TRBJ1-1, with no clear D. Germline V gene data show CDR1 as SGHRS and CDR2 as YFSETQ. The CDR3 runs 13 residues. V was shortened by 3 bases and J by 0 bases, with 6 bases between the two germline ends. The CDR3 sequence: CASSSTVNTEAFL. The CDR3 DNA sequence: TGCGCCAGCAGCTCCACAGTGAACACTGAAGCTTTCCTT.

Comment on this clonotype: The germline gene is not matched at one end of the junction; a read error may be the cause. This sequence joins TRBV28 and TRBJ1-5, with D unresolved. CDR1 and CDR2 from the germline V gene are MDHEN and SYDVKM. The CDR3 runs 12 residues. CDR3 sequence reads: CATSESNQPQHF. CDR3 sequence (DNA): TGTGCCACGTCCGAGAGCAACCAGCCCCAGCATTTT.

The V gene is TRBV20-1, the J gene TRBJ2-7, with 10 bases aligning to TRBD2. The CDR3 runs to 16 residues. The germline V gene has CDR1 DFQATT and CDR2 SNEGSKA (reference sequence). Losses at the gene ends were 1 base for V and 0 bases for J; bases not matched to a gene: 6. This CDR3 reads CSARGQGTSASYEQYF. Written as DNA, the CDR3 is TGCAGTGCTAGAGGGCAGGGGACTAGCGCCTCCTACGAGCAGTACTTC.

This chain's CDR3 is CASSRGTARMNTEAFF. Written as DNA, the CDR3 is TGTGCCAGCAGTCGAGGGACGGCGAGAATGAACACTGAAGCTTTCTTT. The J gene is TRBJ1-1, the V gene TRBV6-1, with D tentatively TRBD1 (5 bases). This CDR3 has 16 residues. Germline V lookup: CDR1 MNHNS, CDR2 SASEGT. Trimming took 5 bases from V and 0 from J, leaving 16 bases between them.

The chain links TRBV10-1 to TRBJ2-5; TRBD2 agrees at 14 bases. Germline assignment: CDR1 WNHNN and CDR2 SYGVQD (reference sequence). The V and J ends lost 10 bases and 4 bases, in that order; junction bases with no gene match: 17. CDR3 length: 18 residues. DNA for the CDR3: TGCGCCAAAGGGACCTTAGGGACTAGCGGGAGAGCTGGAGAGACCCAGTACTTC. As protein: CAKGTLGTSGRAGETQYF.

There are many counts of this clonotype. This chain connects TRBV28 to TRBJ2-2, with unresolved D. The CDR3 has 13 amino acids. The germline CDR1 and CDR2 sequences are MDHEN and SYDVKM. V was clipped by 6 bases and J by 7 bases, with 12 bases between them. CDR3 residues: CASRPPLGGELFF. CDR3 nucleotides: TGTGCCAGCAGACCTCCTTTGGGCGGGGAGCTGTTTTTT.

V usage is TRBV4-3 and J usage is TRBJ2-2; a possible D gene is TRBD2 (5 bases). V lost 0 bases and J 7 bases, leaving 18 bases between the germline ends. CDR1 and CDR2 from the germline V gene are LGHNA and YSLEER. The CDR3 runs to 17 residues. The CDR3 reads CASSQERIRGRVGELFF. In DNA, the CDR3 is TGCGCCAGCAGCCAAGAAAGAATTCGGGGAAGAGTCGGGGAGCTGTTTTTT.

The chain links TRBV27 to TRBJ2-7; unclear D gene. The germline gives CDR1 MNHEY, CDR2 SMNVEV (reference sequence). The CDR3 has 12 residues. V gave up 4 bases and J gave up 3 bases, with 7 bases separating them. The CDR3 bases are TGTGCCAGCAGTTCTCCTAACTACGAGCAGTACTTC. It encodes CASSSPNYEQYF.

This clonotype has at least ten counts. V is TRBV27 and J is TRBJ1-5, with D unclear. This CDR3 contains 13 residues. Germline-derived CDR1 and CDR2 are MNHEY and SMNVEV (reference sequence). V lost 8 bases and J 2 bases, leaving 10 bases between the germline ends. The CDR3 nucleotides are TGTGCCAGCTCACCATCGGGCAATCAGCCCCAGCATTTT. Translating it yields CASSPSGNQPQHF.

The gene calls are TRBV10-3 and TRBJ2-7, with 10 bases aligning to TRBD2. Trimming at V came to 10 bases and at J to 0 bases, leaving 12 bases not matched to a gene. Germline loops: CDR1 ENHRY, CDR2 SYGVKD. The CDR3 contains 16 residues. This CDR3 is CATHERTSGNSYEQYF. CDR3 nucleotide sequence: TGTGCCACCCACGAGAGGACTAGCGGCAACTCCTACGAGCAGTACTTC.

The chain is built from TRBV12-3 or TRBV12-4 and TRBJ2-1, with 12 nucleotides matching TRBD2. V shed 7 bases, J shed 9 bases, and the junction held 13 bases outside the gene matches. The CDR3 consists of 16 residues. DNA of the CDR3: TGTGCCAGCATGCTAGCGCCTAGCGGGAGGGCAGGTGAGCAGTTCTTC. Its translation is CASMLAPSGRAGEQFF.

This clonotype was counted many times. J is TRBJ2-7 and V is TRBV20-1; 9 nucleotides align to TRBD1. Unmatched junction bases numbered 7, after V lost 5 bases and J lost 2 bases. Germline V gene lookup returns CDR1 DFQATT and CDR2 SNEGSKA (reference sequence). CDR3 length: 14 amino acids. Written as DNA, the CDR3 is TGCAGTGCTGGGGGACAGGGAAGACCCTACGAGCAGTACTTC. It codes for CSAGGQGRPYEQYF.

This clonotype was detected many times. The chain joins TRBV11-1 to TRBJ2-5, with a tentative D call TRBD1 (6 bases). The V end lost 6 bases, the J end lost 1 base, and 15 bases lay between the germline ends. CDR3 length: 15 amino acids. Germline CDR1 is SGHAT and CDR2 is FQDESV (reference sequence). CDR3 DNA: TGTGCCAGCAGTTTGACCCGACAGGCCCAAGAGACCCAGTACTTC. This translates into CASSLTRQAQETQYF.

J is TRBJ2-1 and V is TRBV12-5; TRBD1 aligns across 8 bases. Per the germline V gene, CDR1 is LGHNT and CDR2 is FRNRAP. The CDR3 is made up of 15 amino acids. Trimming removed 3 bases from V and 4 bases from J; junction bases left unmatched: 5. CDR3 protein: CASGFGQGAYNEQFF. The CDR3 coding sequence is TGTGCTAGTGGTTTTGGCCAGGGGGCATACAATGAGCAGTTCTTC. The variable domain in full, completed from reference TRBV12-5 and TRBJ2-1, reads DARVTQTPRHKVTEMGQEVTMRCQPILGHNTVFWYRQTMMQGLELLAYFRNRAPLDDSGMPKDRFSAEMPDATLATLKIQPSEPRDSAVYFCASGFGQGAYNEQFFGPGTRLTVL.

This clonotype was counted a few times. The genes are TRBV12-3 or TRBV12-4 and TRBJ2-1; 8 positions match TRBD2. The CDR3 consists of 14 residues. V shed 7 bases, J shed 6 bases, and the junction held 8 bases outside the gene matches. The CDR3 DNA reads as TGTGCCAGCACAGAAGCGGGAGAGGGCAATGAGCAGTTCTTC. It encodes CASTEAGEGNEQFF.

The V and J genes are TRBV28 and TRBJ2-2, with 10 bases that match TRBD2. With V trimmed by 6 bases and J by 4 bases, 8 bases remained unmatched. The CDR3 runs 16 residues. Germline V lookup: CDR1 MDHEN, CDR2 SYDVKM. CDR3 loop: CASSPGLARTTGELFF. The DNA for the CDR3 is TGTGCCAGCAGCCCGGGACTAGCGCGTACCACCGGGGAGCTGTTTTTT.

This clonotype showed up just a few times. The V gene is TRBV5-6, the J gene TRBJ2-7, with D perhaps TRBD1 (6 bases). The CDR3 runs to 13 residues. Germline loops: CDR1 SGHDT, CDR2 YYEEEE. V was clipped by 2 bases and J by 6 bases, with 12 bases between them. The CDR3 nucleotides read TGTGCCAGCAGCTTTGGACAGAATGGCGAGCAGTACTTC. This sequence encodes CASSFGQNGEQYF.

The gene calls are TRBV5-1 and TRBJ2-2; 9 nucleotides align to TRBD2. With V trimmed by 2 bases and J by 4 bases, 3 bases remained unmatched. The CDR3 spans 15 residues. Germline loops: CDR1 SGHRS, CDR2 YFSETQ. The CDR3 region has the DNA TGCGCCAGCAGCTTTAGCGGGAGTGCCACCGGGGAGCTGTTTTTT. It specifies CASSFSGSATGELFF. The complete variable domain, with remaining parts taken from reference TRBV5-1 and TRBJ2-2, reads KAGVTQTPRYLIKTRGQQVTLSCSPISGHRSVSWYQQTPGQGLQFLFEYFSETQRNKGNFPGRFSGRQFSNSRSEMNVSTLELGDSALYLCASSFSGSATGELFFGEGSRLTVL.

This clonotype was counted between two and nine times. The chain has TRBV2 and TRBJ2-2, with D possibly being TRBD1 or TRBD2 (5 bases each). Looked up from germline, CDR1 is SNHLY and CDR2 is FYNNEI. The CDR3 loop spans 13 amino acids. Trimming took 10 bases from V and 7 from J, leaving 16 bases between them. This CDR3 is CATRESPIGELFF. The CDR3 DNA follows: TGTGCCACCAGGGAGAGTCCGATCGGGGAGCTGTTTTTT.

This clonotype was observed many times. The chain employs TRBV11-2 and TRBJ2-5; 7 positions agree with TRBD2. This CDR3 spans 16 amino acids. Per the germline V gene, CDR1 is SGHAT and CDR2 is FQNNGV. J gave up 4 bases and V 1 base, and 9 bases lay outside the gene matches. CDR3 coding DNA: TGTGCCAGCAGCTTAGTCGGACTAGATGGAAGAGAGACCCAGTACTTC. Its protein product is CASSLVGLDGRETQYF.

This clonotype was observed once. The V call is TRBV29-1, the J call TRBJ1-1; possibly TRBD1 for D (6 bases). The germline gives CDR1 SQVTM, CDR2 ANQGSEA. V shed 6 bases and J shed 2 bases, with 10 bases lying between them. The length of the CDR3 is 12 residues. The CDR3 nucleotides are TGCAGCGTCACCGGGACAAACACTGAAGCTTTCTTT. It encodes CSVTGTNTEAFF. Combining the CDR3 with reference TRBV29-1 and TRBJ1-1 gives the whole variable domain SAVISQKPSRDICQRGTSLTIQCQVDSQVTMMFWYRQQPGQSLTLIATANQGSEATYESGFVIDKFPISRPNLTFSTLTVSNMSPEDSSIYLCSVTGTNTEAFFGQGTRLTVV.

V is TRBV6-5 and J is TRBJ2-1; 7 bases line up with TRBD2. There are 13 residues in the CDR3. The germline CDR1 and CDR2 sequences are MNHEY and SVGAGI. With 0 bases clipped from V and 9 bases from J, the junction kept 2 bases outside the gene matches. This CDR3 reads CASSYSGGVEQFF. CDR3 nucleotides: TGTGCCAGCAGTTACTCGGGGGGGGTTGAGCAGTTCTTC.